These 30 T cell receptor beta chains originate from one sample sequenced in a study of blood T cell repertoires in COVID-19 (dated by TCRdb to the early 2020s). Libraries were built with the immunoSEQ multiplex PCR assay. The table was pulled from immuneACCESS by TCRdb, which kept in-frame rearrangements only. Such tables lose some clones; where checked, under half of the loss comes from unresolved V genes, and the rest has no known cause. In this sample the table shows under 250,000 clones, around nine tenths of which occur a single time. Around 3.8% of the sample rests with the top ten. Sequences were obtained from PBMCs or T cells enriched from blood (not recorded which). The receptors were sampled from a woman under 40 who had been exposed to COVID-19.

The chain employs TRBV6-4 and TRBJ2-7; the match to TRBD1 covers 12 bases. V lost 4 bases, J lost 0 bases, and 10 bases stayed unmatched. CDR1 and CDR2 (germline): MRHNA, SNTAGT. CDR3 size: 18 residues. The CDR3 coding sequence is TGTGCCAGCAGTGCTCCCCCGGGACAGGGGGCCCTCTCCTACGAGCAGTACTTC. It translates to CASSAPPGQGALSYEQYF.

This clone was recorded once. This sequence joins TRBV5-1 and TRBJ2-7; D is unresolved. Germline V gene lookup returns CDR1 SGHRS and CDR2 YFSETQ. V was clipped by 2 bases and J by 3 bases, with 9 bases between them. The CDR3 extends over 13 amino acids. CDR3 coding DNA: TGCGCCAGCAGCTTTGCCCCGGGCTACGAGCAGTACTTC. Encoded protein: CASSFAPGYEQYF.

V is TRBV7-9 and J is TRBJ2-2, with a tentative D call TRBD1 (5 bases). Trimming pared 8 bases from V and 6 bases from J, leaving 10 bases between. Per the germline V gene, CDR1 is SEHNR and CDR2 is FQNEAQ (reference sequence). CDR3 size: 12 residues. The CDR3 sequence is CASGSGPGELFF. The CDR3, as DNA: TGTGCCAGCGGATCAGGGCCCGGGGAGCTGTTTTTT.

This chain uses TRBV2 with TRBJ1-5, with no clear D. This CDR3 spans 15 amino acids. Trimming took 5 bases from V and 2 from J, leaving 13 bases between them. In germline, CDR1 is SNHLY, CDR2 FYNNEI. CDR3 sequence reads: CASSYSGFRNQPQHF. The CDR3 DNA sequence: TGTGCCAGCAGTTATTCCGGGTTTCGCAATCAGCCCCAGCATTTT.

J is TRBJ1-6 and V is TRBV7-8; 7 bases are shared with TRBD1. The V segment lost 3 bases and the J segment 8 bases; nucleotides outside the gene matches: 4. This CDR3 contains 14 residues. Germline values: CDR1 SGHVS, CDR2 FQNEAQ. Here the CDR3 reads CASSLGQPHSPLHF. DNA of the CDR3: TGTGCCAGCAGCTTGGGACAGCCTCATTCACCCCTCCACTTT.

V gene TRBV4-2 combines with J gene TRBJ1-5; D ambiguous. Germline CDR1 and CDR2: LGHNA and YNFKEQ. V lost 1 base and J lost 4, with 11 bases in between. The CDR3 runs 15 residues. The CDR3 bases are TGTGCCAGCAGCCAAGTTAACGGGGATAATCAGCCCCAGCATTTT. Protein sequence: CASSQVNGDNQPQHF.

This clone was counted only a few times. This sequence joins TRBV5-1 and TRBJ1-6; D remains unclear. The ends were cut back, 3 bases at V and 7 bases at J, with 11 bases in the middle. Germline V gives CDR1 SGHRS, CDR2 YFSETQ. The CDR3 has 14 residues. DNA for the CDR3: TGCGCCAGCAGCTGGGAGGCGAACAATTCACCCCTCCACTTT. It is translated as CASSWEANNSPLHF.

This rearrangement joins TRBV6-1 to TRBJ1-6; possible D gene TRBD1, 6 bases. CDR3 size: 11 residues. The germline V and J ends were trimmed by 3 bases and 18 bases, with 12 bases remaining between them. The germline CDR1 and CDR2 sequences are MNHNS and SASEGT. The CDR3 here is CASSDSTGYHF. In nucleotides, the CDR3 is TGTGCCAGCAGTGATTCGACAGGCTACCACTTT.

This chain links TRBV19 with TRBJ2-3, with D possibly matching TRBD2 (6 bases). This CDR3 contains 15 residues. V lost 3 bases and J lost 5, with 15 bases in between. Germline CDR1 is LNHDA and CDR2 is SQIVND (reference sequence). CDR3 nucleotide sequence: TGTGCCAGTAGTATGTTCTTAGGGCGGGAAGATACGCAGTATTTT. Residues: CASSMFLGREDTQYF.

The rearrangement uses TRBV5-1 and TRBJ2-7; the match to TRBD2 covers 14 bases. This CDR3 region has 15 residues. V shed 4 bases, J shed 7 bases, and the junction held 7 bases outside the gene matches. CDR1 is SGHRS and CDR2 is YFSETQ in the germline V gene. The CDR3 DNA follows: TGCGCCAGCAGCCCCGGGGGACTAGCGGGAGAGGAGCAGTACTTC. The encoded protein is CASSPGGLAGEEQYF.

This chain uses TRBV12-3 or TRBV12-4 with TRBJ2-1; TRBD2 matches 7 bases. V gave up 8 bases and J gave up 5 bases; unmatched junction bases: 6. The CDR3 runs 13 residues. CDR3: CASRDYIDNEQFF. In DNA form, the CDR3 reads TGTGCCAGCCGGGACTATATCGACAATGAGCAGTTCTTC.

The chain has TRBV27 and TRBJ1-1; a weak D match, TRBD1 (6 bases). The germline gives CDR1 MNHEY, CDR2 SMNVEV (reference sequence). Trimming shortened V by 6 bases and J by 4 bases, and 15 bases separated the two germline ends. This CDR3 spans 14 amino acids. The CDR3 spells CASRIGGVGTEAFF. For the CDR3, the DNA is TGTGCCAGCAGAATAGGGGGGGTGGGCACTGAAGCTTTCTTT.

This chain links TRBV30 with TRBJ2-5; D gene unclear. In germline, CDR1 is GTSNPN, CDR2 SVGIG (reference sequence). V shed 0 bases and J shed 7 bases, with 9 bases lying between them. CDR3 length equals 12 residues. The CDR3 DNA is TGTGCCTGGAGTGTAAACCCGGGGACCCAGTACTTC. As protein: CAWSVNPGTQYF.

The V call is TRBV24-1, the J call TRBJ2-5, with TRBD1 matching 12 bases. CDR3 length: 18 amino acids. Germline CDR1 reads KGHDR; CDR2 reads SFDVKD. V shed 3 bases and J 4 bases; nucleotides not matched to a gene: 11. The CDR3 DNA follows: TGTGCCACCAGTGATAGCCGGGACAGGGGGCGTATCCGAGAGACCCAGTACTTC. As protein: CATSDSRDRGRIRETQYF.

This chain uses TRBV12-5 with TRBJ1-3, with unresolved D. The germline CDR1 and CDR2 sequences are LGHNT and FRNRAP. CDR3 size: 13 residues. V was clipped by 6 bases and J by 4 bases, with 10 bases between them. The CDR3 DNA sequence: TGTGCTAGTGGCCCGAGGTCAGGAAACACCATATATTTT. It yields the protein CASGPRSGNTIYF.

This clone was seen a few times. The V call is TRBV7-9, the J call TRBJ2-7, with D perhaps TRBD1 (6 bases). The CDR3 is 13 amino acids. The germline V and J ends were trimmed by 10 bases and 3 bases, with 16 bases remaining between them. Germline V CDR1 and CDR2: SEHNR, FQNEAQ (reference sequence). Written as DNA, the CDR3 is TGTGCCATACACCGGGACAAAGGCTACGAGCAGTACTTC. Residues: CAIHRDKGYEQYF.

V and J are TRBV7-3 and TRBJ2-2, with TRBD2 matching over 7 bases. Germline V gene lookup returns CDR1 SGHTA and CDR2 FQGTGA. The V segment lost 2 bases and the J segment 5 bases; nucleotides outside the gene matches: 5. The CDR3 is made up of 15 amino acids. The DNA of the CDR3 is TGTGCCAGCAGCTTAGGGCGGGGGACGACCGGGGAGCTGTTTTTT. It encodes CASSLGRGTTGELFF.

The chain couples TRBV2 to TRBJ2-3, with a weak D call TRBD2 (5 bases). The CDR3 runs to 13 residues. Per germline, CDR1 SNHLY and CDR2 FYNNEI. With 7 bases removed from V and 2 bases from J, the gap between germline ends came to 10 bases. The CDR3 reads CASKEANTDTQYF. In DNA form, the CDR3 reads TGTGCCAGCAAGGAGGCCAACACAGATACGCAGTATTTT.

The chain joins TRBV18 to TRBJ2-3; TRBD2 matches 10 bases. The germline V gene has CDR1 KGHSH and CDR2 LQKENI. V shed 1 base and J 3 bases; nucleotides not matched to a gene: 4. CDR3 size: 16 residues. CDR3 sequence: CASSPLPSGSTDTQYF. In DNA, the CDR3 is TGTGCCAGCTCACCACTGCCTAGCGGGAGTACAGATACGCAGTATTTT.

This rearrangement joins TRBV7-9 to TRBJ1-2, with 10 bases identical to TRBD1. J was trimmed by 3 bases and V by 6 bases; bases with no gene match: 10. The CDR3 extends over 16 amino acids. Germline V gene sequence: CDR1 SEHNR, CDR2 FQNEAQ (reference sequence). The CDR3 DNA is TGTGCCAGCAGACAAAACCCCGGGACAGGGGACTATGGCTACACCTTC. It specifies CASRQNPGTGDYGYTF.

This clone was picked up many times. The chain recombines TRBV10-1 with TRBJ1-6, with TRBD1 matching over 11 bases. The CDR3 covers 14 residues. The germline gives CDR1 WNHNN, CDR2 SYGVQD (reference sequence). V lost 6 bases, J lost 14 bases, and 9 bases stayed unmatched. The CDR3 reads CASSPGQGVSALHF. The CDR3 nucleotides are TGCGCCAGCAGCCCGGGACAGGGGGTCTCGGCCCTCCACTTT.

The CDR3 DNA reads as TGCAGCGTTGGTGGGCACTCTGGGGCCAACGTCCTGACTTTC. It specifies CSVGGHSGANVLTF. V is TRBV29-1 and J is TRBJ2-6, with no clear D. The CDR3 extends over 14 amino acids. The germline CDR1 and CDR2 sequences are SQVTM and ANQGSEA. V lost 4 bases and J 0 bases, leaving 7 bases between the germline ends.

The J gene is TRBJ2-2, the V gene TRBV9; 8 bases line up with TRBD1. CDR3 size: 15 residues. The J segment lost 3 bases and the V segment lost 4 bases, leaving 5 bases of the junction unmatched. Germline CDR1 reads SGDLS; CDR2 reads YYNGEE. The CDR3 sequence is CASSPTDRDTGELFF. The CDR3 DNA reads TGTGCCAGCAGCCCGACGGACAGGGACACCGGGGAGCTGTTTTTT.

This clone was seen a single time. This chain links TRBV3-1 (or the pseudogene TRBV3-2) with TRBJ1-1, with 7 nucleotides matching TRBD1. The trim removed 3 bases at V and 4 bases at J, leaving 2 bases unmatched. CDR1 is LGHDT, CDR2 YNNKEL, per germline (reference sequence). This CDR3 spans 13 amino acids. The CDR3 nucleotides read TGTGCCAGCAGCCACGACAGGGTCACTGAAGCTTTCTTT. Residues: CASSHDRVTEAFF.

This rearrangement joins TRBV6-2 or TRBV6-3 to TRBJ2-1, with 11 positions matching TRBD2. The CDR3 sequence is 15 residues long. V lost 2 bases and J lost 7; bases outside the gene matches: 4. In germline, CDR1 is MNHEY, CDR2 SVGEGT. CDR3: CASSYRLAGINEQFF. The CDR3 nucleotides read TGTGCCAGCAGTTACAGACTAGCGGGAATAAATGAGCAGTTCTTC.

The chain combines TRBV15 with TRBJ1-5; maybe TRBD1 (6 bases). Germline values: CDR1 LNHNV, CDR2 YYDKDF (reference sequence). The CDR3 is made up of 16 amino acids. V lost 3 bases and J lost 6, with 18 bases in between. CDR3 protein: CATSSPDRMGSQPQHF. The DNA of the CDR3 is TGTGCCACCAGCAGCCCGGACAGAATGGGAAGTCAGCCCCAGCATTTT.

For the CDR3, the DNA is TGTGCCAGCAGCCATGGAGCGGGAGGCTACAATGAGCAGTTCTTC. Translation gives CASSHGAGGYNEQFF. V and J are TRBV3-1 (or the pseudogene TRBV3-2) and TRBJ2-1, with 9 bases matching TRBD2. Trimming cost V 3 bases and J 3 bases; bases outside gene matches: 3. CDR3 size: 15 residues. CDR1 is LGHDT and CDR2 is YNNKEL in the germline V gene (reference sequence).

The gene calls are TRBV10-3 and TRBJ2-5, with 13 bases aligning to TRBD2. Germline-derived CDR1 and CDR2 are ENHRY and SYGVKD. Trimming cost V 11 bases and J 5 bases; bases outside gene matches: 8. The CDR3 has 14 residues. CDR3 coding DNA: TGTGCCTCAGGGACTAGCGGGAATAGGGAGACCCAGTACTTC. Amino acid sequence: CASGTSGNRETQYF.

CDR3 sequence reads: CASSEDFRQPQHF. As DNA, the CDR3 is TGTGCCAGCAGTGAGGACTTTCGGCAGCCCCAGCATTTT. The V call is TRBV6-4, the J call TRBJ1-5; D call uncertain. The CDR3 contains 13 residues. Germline assignment: CDR1 MRHNA and CDR2 SNTAGT. Trimming pared 3 bases from V and 7 bases from J, leaving 10 bases between.

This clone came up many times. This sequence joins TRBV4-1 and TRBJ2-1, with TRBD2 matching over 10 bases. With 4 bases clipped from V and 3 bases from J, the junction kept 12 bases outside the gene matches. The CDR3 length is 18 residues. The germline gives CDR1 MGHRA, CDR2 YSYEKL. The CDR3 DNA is TGCGCCAGCAGCCGCGTGGACATGGGACTAGCGAGCTACAATGAGCAGTTCTTC. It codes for CASSRVDMGLASYNEQFF.